This T cell receptor beta chain originates from a study of CD8+CD57+ T cells in acquired aplastic anemia. Study summary: Sorted CD4+ and CD8+ cells gave an average of roughly 3.2 ug of DNA.

Both TCR beta VDJ combination and CDR3 sequence profiling were carried out. Genomic DNA was the template for this profiling. TCRdb redid the calling of the reads with MiXCR, one entry per CDR3 protein. The sample includes 180,000 or so distinct CDR3 sequences, roughly 50% of them seen just once. Patients chosen for sequencing had shown CD8+CD57+ cell expansion by flow cytometry. Germline lookup yields CDR1 ENHRY and CDR2 SYGVKD. Trimming removed 10 bases from V and 3 bases from J, with 6 bases in between. The CDR3 extends over 10 amino acids. This receptor was obtained from a human donor with aplastic anemia. The J gene is TRBJ1-1, the V gene TRBV10-3; no definite D call. The sample comprised sorted CD4+, CD8+, or CD8+CD57+ T cells (not recorded which) from PBMCs. The chain's CDR3 is CATRDTEAFF. DNA of the CDR3: TGTGCCACACGAGACACTGAAGCTTTCTTT.